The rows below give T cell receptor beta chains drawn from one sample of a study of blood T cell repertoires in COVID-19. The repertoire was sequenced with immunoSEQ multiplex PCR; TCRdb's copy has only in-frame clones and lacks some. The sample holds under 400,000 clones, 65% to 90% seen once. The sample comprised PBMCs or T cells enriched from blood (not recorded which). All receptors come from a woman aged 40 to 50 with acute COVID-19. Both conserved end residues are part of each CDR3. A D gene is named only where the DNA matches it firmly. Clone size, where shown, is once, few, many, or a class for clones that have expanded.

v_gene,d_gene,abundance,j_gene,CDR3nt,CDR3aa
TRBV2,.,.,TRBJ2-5,TGTGCCAGCAGTCCCAGGGGCCTCCTAGAGACCCAGTACTTC,CASSPRGLLETQYF
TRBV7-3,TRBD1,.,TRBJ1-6,TGTGCCAGCAGCCGGGACAGCTATAATTCACCCCTCCACTTT,CASSRDSYNSPLHF
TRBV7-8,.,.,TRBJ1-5,TGTGCCAGCAGCTTAAGGACGGACTATAGCAATCAGCCCCAGCATTTT,CASSLRTDYSNQPQHF
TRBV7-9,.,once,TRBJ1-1,TGTGCCAGCATCCTGACAGCCGACACTGAAGCTTTCTTT,CASILTADTEAFF
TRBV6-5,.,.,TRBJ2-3,TGTGCCACCACTCGGGCTAGCGGCACAGATACGCAGTATTTT,CATTRASGTDTQYF
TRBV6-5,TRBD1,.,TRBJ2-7,TGTGCCAGCAGTAACCCGGACAGGGTGGGCGAGCAGTACTTC,CASSNPDRVGEQYF
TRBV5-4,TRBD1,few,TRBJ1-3,TGTGCCAGCAGCTTGGCTGGGACAGGGACATATGGAAACACCATATATTTT,CASSLAGTGTYGNTIYF
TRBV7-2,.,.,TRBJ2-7,TGTGCCAGCAGCCCCCATAAGCCGGGACATACGTTCTACGAGCAGTACTTC,CASSPHKPGHTFYEQYF
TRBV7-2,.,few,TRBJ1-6,TGTGCCAGCAGCTTCTTTCGGGGTGGCAATTCACCCCTCCACTTT,CASSFFRGGNSPLHF
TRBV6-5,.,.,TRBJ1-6,TGTGCCAGCAGTACAACAGGGACTAATTCACCCCTCCACTTT,CASSTTGTNSPLHF
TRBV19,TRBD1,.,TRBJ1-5,TGTGCCAGTAGCCCAGGACAGGCCTATCGCAATCAGCCCCAGCATTTT,CASSPGQAYRNQPQHF
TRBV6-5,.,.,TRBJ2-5,TGTGCCAGCAGTTACCTGGCAAATCAAGAGACCCAGTACTTC,CASSYLANQETQYF
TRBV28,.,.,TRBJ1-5,TGTGCCGGTCAGGACACCGGCAATCAGCCCCAGCATTTT,CAGQDTGNQPQHF
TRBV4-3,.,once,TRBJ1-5,TGCGCCAGCAGCCAAGATTCGACAGCAAATCAGCCCCAGCATTTT,CASSQDSTANQPQHF
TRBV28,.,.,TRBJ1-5,TGTGCCAGCAGTTTGTGGCAGGGTAGCAATCAGCCCCAGCATTTT,CASSLWQGSNQPQHF
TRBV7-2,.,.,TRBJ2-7,TGTGCCAGCAGCTTGGCTCGGGACTACGAGCAGTACTTC,CASSLARDYEQYF
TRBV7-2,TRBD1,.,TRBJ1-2,TGTGCCAGCAGCTTAGTGGGGACAGACGGCTACACCTTC,CASSLVGTDGYTF
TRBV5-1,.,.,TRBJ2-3,TGCGCCAGCAGCTTGGAGTCCAGGAAGACAGATACGCAGTATTTT,CASSLESRKTDTQYF
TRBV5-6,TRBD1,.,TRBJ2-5,TGTGCCAGCAGCCAGCCCGGGACAGGTCAACAAGAGACCCAGTACTTC,CASSQPGTGQQETQYF
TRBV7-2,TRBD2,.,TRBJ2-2,TGTGCCAGCACCCGGGGGAGGGCGAACACCGGGGAGCTGTTTTTT,CASTRGRANTGELFF
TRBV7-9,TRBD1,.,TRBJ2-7,TGTGCCAGCAGCTTTTCGATGGGGACAGGACCCTACGAGCAGTACTTC,CASSFSMGTGPYEQYF
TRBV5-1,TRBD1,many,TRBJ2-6,TGCGCCAGCAGCTGGGGACAGGGGGGCTCTGGGGCCAACGTCCTGACTTTC,CASSWGQGGSGANVLTF
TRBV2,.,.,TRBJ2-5,TGTGCCAGCACCGCTTCCCCTGGCTACCAAGAGACCCAGTACTTC,CASTASPGYQETQYF
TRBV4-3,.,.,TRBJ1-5,TGCGCCAGCAGCCAAGCCCCGACACCCAGTTACGATCAGCCCCAGCATTTT,CASSQAPTPSYDQPQHF
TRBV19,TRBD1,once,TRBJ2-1,TGTGCCAGTAAAGGACAGGGGGTTGGGGAGCAGTTCTTC,CASKGQGVGEQFF
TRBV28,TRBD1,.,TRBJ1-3,TGTGCCAGCAGGGGACAGGAGAACTCTGGAAACACCATATATTTT,CASRGQENSGNTIYF
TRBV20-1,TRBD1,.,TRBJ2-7,TGCAGTGCTGGGACAGGGGTCGAGCAGTACTTC,CSAGTGVEQYF
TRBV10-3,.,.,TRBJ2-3,TGTGCCGCCTCGGGTTTACGCACAGATACGCAGTATTTT,CAASGLRTDTQYF
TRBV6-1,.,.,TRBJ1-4,TGTGCCAGCAGCGAAGTTCCTGCAACTAATGAAAAACTGTTTTTT,CASSEVPATNEKLFF
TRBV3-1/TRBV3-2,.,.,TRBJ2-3,TGTGCCAGCAGCCCCCGACACGCCACAGATACGCAGTATTTT,CASSPRHATDTQYF
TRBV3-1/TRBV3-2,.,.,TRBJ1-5,TGTGCCAGCAGCCAAGGTTTGACGTTTCGACTAAATCAGCCCCAGCATTTT,CASSQGLTFRLNQPQHF
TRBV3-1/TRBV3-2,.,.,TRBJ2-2,TGTGCCAGCAGAGAGGGTCCCGGGGAGCTGTTTTTT,CASREGPGELFF
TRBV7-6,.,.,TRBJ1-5,TGTGCCAGCAGCTTAGTGCCAGATAATAGCAATCAGCCCCAGCATTTT,CASSLVPDNSNQPQHF
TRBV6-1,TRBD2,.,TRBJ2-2,TGTGCCAGCAGTGAAGTTGGCGGGGGGACCGGGGAGCTGTTTTTT,CASSEVGGGTGELFF
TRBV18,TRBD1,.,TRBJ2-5,TGTGCCAGCTCACCACAGAGAAGGGGGCTAGAGACCCAGTACTTC,CASSPQRRGLETQYF
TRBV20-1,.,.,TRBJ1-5,TGCAGTGCTAGTGGACCTCCCCGCGGAGCGAATCAGCCCCAGCATTTT,CSASGPPRGANQPQHF
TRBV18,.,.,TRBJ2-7,TGTGCCAGTGGGGGCGTAAGTACTAGCGAGCAGTACTTC,CASGGVSTSEQYF
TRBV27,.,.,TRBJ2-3,TGTGCCAGCAGTTCCCTAGCTCCGACGCACCCAGATACGCAGTATTTT,CASSSLAPTHPDTQYF
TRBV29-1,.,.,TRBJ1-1,TGCAGCGTTTCTGTACACAAAGTTGAAGCTTTCTTT,CSVSVHKVEAFF